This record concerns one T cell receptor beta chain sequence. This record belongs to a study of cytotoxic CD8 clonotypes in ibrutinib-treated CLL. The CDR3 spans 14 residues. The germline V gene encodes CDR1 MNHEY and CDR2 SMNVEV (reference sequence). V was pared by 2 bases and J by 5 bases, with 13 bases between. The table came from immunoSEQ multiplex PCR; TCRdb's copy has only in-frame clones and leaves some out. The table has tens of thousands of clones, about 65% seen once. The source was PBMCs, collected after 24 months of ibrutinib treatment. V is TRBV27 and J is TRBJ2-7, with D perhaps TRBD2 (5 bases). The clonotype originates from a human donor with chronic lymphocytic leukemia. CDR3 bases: TGTGCCAGCAGTTTAGGTTGGCAGAGGGACGAGCAGTACTTC. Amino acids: CASSLGWQRDEQYF.